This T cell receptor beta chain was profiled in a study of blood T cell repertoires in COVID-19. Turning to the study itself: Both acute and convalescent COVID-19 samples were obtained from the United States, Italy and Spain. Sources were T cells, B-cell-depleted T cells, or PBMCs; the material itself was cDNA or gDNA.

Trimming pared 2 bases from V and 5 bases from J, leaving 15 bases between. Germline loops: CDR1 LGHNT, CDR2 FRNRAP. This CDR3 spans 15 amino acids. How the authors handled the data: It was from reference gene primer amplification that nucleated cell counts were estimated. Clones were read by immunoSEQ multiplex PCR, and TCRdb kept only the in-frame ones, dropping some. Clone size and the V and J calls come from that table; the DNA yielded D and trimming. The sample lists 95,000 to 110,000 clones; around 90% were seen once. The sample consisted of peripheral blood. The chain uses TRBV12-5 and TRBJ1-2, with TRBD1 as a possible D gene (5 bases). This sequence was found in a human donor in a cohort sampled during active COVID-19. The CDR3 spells CASGLQGLPGYGYTF. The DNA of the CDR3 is TGTGCTAGTGGTTTGCAGGGCCTCCCTGGGTATGGCTACACCTTC.